Below are 8 T cell receptor beta chains sequenced from a single sample in a study of T cells in localized non-small cell lung cancer. Repertoires were generated with immunoSEQ multiplex PCR, while TCRdb's copy carries only in-frame clones and drops some. Here the sample spans roughly 40,000 clones, 80% to 90% being singletons. The sequences come from peripheral blood, collected before any cancer treatment. The receptors originated from a woman aged 40 to 75 with stage I lung adenocarcinoma.

This clone came up once. J is TRBJ2-7 and V is TRBV11-2, with 12 bases identical to TRBD2. V dropped 7 bases and J dropped 1; count of bases not matched to a gene: 8. The CDR3 is 16 residues long. CDR1 is SGHAT, CDR2 FQNNGV, per germline. CDR3 region: CASNHQGLAGSYEQYF. DNA for the CDR3: TGTGCCAGCAACCACCAAGGACTAGCGGGATCCTACGAGCAGTACTTC.

The chain uses TRBV2 and TRBJ1-5; weak D call: TRBD1 (6 bases). The germline gives CDR1 SNHLY, CDR2 FYNNEI. The CDR3 spans 15 residues. With 5 bases removed from V and 3 bases from J, the gap between germline ends came to 14 bases. In nucleotides, the CDR3 is TGTGCCAGCAGTTATGGACAGACTAACAATCAGCCCCAGCATTTT. Translation: CASSYGQTNNQPQHF.

The chain links TRBV14 to TRBJ2-3; the match to TRBD2 covers 7 bases. Germline lookup yields CDR1 SGHDN and CDR2 FVKESK. The V and J ends lost 6 bases and 3 bases, in that order; junction bases with no gene match: 3. The CDR3 totals 13 residues. The CDR3 reads CASRLGGTDTQYF. As DNA, the CDR3 is TGTGCCAGCAGGCTGGGGGGGACAGATACGCAGTATTTT.

J is TRBJ2-7 and V is TRBV15; no firm D call. V was pared by 7 bases and J by 4 bases, with 17 bases between. Germline V gene lookup returns CDR1 LNHNV and CDR2 YYDKDF (reference sequence). The CDR3 has 14 amino acids. This CDR3 reads CATTARASVYEQYF. The DNA for the CDR3 is TGTGCCACCACGGCACGAGCTTCGGTTTACGAGCAGTACTTC.

The chain couples TRBV11-2 to TRBJ1-5; maybe TRBD1 (5 bases). Germline loops: CDR1 SGHAT, CDR2 FQNNGV. V lost 9 bases, J lost 2 bases, and 23 bases lay in between. The length of the CDR3 is 17 residues. The CDR3 DNA is TGTGCCAGTATACCCGGGGCCACACAAAGGGGCAATCAGCCCCAGCATTTT. Encoded protein: CASIPGATQRGNQPQHF.

The chain uses TRBV7-8 and TRBJ2-3; no clear D. Trimming stripped 5 bases from V and 3 bases from J, with 15 bases between. This CDR3 comprises 15 residues. CDR1 and CDR2 (germline): SGHVS, FQNEAQ. CDR3 sequence: CASSPRSVGTDTQYF. CDR3 nucleotides: TGTGCCAGCAGCCCAAGATCGGTGGGGACAGATACGCAGTATTTT.

The chain couples TRBV5-4 to TRBJ1-1, with 7 bases identical to TRBD1. Germline V lookup: CDR1 SGHNT, CDR2 YYREEE (reference sequence). This CDR3 spans 12 amino acids. The V gene end was trimmed by 0 bases and the J gene end by 8 bases; junction bases not matched to a gene: 1. DNA for the CDR3: TGTGCCAGCAGCTTGGCAGGGGGGGAAGCTTTCTTT. Protein product: CASSLAGGEAFF. Full variable domain (missing parts from reference TRBV5-4 and TRBJ1-1): ETGVTQSPTHLIKTRGQQVTLRCSSQSGHNTVSWYQQALGQGPQFIFQYYREEENGRGNFPPRFSGLQFPNYSSELNVNALELDDSALYLCASSLAGGEAFFGQGTRLTVV.

This clone appeared a few times. The chain employs TRBV6-1 and TRBJ2-7, with D perhaps matching TRBD2 (5 bases). The ends were cut back, 2 bases at V and 2 bases at J, with 13 bases in the middle. Germline CDR1 and CDR2: MNHNS and SASEGT. The CDR3 has 15 amino acids. The CDR3 protein is CASSERGTEAYEQYF. The CDR3 DNA follows: TGTGCCAGCAGTGAACGGGGAACAGAAGCCTACGAGCAGTACTTC.